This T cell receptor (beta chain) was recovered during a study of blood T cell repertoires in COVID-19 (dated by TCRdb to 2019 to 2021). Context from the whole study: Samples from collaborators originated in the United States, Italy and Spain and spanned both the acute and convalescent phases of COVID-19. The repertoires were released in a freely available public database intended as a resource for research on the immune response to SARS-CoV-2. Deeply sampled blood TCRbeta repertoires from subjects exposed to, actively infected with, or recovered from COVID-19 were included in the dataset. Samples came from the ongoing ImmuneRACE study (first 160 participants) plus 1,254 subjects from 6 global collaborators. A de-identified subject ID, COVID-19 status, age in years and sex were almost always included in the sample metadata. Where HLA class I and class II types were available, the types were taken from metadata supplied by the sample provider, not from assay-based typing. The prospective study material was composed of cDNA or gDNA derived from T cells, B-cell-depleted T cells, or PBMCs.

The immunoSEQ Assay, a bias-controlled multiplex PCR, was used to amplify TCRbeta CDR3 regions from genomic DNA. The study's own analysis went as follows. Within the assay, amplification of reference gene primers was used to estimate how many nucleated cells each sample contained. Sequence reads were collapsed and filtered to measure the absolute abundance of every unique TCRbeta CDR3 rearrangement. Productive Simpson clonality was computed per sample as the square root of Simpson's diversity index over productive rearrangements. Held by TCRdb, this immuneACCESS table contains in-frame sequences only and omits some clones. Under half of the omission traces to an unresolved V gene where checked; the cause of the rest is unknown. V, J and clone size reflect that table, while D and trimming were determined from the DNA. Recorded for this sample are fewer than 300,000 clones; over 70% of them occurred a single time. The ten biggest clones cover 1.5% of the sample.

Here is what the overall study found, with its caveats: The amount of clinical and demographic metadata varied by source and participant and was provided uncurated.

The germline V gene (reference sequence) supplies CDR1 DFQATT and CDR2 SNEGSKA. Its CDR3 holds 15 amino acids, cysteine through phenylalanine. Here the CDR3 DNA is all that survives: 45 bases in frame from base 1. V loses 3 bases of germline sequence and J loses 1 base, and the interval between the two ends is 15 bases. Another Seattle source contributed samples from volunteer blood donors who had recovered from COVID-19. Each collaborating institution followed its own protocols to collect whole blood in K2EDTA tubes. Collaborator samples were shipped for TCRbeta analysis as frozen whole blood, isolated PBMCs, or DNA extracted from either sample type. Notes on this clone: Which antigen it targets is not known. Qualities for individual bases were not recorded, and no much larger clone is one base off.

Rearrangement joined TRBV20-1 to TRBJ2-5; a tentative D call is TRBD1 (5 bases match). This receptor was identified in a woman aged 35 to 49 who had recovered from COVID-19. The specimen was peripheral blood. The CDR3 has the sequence CSASEWKGFQETQYF. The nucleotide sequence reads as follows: TGCAGTGCTAGTGAGTGGAAGGGGTTCCAAGAGACCCAGTACTTC.